The 14 T cell receptor beta chains listed next were all sequenced from one sample in a study of blood T cell repertoires in COVID-19. Sequenced by immunoSEQ multiplex PCR; TCRdb stores in-frame clones only, minus some. Here the sample spans roughly 280,000 clones, around 84% being singletons. Specimen: peripheral blood. The receptors originated from a woman aged 55 to 70 with COVID-19, enrolled during active disease.

Concerning this clone itself: One junction end does not reproduce the germline sequence, and a read error may be involved. The chain links TRBV4-1 to TRBJ1-2; D is uncertain. CDR3 length: 14 residues. Germline lookup yields CDR1 MGHRA and CDR2 YSYEKL. The CDR3 DNA reads as TGCGTCAGCAGCCAAGATAGGCTGACGGGAGGCTACACCTTT. Protein sequence: CVSSQDRLTGGYTF.

This rearrangement joins TRBV29-1 to TRBJ2-7, with D uncertain. CDR1 is SQVTM and CDR2 is ANQGSEA in the germline V gene. The V end lost 2 bases, the J end lost 4 bases, and 18 bases lay between the germline ends. CDR3 length: 15 residues. This CDR3 reads CSVESVATGGYEQYF. DNA for the CDR3: TGCAGCGTTGAATCGGTAGCCACCGGCGGATACGAGCAGTACTTC.

The genes are TRBV6-6 and TRBJ1-4, with 7 bases matching TRBD1. J gave up 0 bases and V 8 bases, and 3 bases lay outside the gene matches. The CDR3 is made up of 14 amino acids. Germline V gene lookup returns CDR1 MNHNY and CDR2 SVGAGI (reference sequence). CDR3 bases: TGTGCCAGCGAGGGGGCTGCAACTAATGAAAAACTGTTTTTT. Protein product: CASEGAATNEKLFF.

This clone was detected ten times or more. This chain joins TRBV10-2 and TRBJ1-5, with D tentatively TRBD1 (6 bases). Trimming removed 0 bases from V and 2 bases from J, with 11 bases in between. Germline-derived CDR1 and CDR2 are WSHSY and SAAADI. CDR3 size: 16 residues. The CDR3, as DNA: TGCGCCAGCAGTGAGTCGCAGGGGCTGGGCAATCAGCCCCAGCATTTT. This codes for CASSESQGLGNQPQHF.

V gene TRBV7-9 combines with J gene TRBJ1-1; D not certain. Germline CDR1 reads SEHNR; CDR2 reads FQNEAQ (reference sequence). This CDR3 comprises 13 residues. With 6 bases removed from V and 3 bases from J, the gap between germline ends came to 11 bases. The CDR3, as DNA: TGTGCCAGCAGACTACACCGGGACACTGAAGCTTTCTTT. It yields the protein CASRLHRDTEAFF.

The V gene is TRBV5-4, the J gene TRBJ2-1, with TRBD2 identical over 10 bases. In germline, CDR1 is SGHNT, CDR2 YYREEE (reference sequence). V lost 6 bases to trimming and J lost 3 bases; unmatched junction nucleotides: 3. CDR3 length: 14 residues. The CDR3 spells CASNLAGVYNEQFF. CDR3 sequence (DNA): TGTGCCAGCAACCTAGCGGGAGTCTACAATGAGCAGTTCTTC.

The V and J genes are TRBV19 and TRBJ2-1; 7 bases line up with TRBD2. V gave up 1 base and J gave up 5 bases; unmatched junction bases: 8. The CDR3 length is 16 residues. Germline-derived CDR1 and CDR2 are LNHDA and SQIVND (reference sequence). CDR3 region: CASSIVSASGNNEQFF. Here the CDR3 DNA reads TGTGCCAGTAGTATAGTCTCCGCTAGCGGAAACAATGAGCAGTTCTTC.

The chain joins TRBV6-6 to TRBJ2-1, with D possibly TRBD2 on 6 matching bases. The CDR3 extends over 16 amino acids. V was pared by 11 bases and J by 3 bases, with 23 bases between. Germline V gives CDR1 MNHNY, CDR2 SVGAGI (reference sequence). The CDR3 DNA is TGTGCCTGGGGTAGCGGAAGAAATACGATCTACAATGAGCAGTTCTTC. This sequence encodes CAWGSGRNTIYNEQFF.

V and J are TRBV7-3 and TRBJ1-4; D might be TRBD1 (5 bases). V dropped 5 bases and J dropped 0 bases, with 10 bases sitting between them. This CDR3 is built from 15 residues. CDR1 SGHTA and CDR2 FQGTGA come from the germline V gene. The CDR3 DNA sequence: TGTGCCAGCAGCCCTGGGGGGACAACTAATGAAAAACTGTTTTTT. It codes for CASSPGGTTNEKLFF. The variable domain in full, with the rest retrieved from reference TRBV7-3 and TRBJ1-4, is GAGVSQTPSNKVTEKGKYVELRCDPISGHTALYWYRQSLGQGPEFLIYFQGTGAADDSGLPNDRFFAVRPEGSVSTLKIQRTERGDSAVYLCASSPGGTTNEKLFFGSGTQLSVL.

The V and J genes are TRBV28 and TRBJ1-3; 8 bases match TRBD1. Germline trimming cut 6 bases from V and 2 bases from J; bases unmatched to any gene: 6. Germline CDR1 MDHEN, CDR2 SYDVKM. CDR3 length: 15 residues. CDR3 sequence (DNA): TGTGCCAGCAGACAAACAGGGGGGACTGGAAACACCATATATTTT. Its protein is CASRQTGGTGNTIYF.

This rearrangement joins TRBV28 to TRBJ1-2; D possibly corresponds to TRBD1 (6 bases). This CDR3 has 15 residues. Germline lookup yields CDR1 MDHEN and CDR2 SYDVKM. V lost 5 bases and J lost 8, with 21 bases in between. CDR3 residues: CASSLTPGVEGGYTF. For the CDR3, the DNA is TGTGCCAGCAGTCTCACACCAGGGGTTGAAGGGGGCTACACCTTC.

This clone has more than one count but fewer than ten. This rearrangement joins TRBV27 to TRBJ1-1, with D tentatively TRBD1 (5 bases). Germline CDR1 MNHEY, CDR2 SMNVEV (reference sequence). This CDR3 is 13 amino acids long. Trimming removed 6 bases from V and 1 base from J, with 9 bases in between. The CDR3 loop is CASSRRENTEAFF. In DNA, the CDR3 is TGTGCCAGCAGCCGCAGGGAGAACACTGAAGCTTTCTTT.

The J gene is TRBJ2-7, the V gene TRBV5-1; TRBD2 might be the D (5 bases). From germline, CDR1 is SGHRS and CDR2 YFSETQ. The CDR3 is made up of 13 amino acids. Trimming shortened V by 6 bases and J by 1 base, and 11 bases separated the two germline ends. The CDR3 here is CASTHTGSYEQYF. As DNA, the CDR3 is TGCGCCAGCACCCACACGGGGTCCTACGAGCAGTACTTC.

The chain couples TRBV20-1 to TRBJ1-4; D is possibly TRBD1 (5 bases). Trimming removed 3 bases at V and 7 bases at J, with 15 bases between. CDR1 and CDR2 from the germline V gene are DFQATT and SNEGSKA (reference sequence). CDR3 size: 14 residues. The DNA for the CDR3 is TGCAGTGCTAGTGAGGGGATCGGAGGTGAAAAACTGTTTTTT. Translating it yields CSASEGIGGEKLFF.